The 31 T cell receptor beta chains reported below all come from one sample, sequenced in a study of T cell repertoires in ileal Crohn's disease. This table comes from immunoSEQ multiplex PCR, and its TCRdb copy is limited to in-frame clones, with some not included. The data show 11,000 or so clones, approximately 80% seen once. Time point meaning: neoterminal ileum biopsy at postoperative endoscopy, about 6 months after surgery. The sample was ileal tissue. The receptors were sampled from an adult with Crohn's disease.

This clone was detected only once. The chain carries TRBV7-3 and TRBJ2-6, with TRBD1 matching over 9 bases. V lost 4 bases and J lost 4; bases outside the gene matches: 5. Germline V gene sequence: CDR1 SGHTA, CDR2 FQGTGA. CDR3 size: 16 residues. For the CDR3, the DNA is TGTGCCAGCAGCTCGGGACAGGGCGCCGGGGCCAACGTCCTGACTTTC. As protein: CASSSGQGAGANVLTF.

The V and J genes are TRBV5-5 and TRBJ2-2; D might be TRBD2 (5 bases). The V gene's germline CDR1 is SGHKS and CDR2 YYEKEE (reference sequence). The CDR3 length is 15 residues. Trimming removed 4 bases at V and 2 bases at J, with 12 bases between. Here the CDR3 DNA reads TGTGCCAGCAGCCGACTATGGAGTAACACCGGGGAGCTGTTTTTT. Its translation is CASSRLWSNTGELFF.

Comments on this clone: An end of the junction does not agree with germline; a read error may underlie this. The chain couples TRBV7-2 to TRBJ2-3; weak D call: TRBD1 (6 bases). The V gene's germline CDR1 is SGHTA and CDR2 FQGNSA. This CDR3 spans 16 amino acids. The CDR3 loop reads CPSSPNPQGLRGTQYF. CDR3 DNA sequence: TGTCCCAGCAGCCCCAACCCACAGGGTTTGAGGGGGACGCAGTATTTT.

This chain joins TRBV2 and TRBJ1-1; no firm D call. Germline assignment: CDR1 SNHLY and CDR2 FYNNEI. Deletions cut 5 bases from V and 2 bases from J, with 9 bases between. The CDR3 extends over 13 amino acids. DNA for the CDR3: TGTGCCAGCAGTCAAGGCCTAAACACTGAAGCTTTCTTT. It translates to CASSQGLNTEAFF.

The chain's CDR3 is CASRRSSQPQHF. The CDR3 DNA sequence: TGTGCCAGTAGGCGGAGTTCTCAGCCCCAGCATTTT. J is TRBJ1-5 and V is TRBV19; D unclear. V gave up 6 bases and J gave up 6 bases, with 9 bases separating them. CDR1 is LNHDA and CDR2 is SQIVND in the germline V gene (reference sequence). CDR3 length equals 12 residues.

This clone was counted a single time. The chain recombines TRBV7-9 with TRBJ2-5; TRBD1 matches at 9 bases. TRBJ2-7 explains the end of the DNA better; the J call may be wrong. The CDR3 runs 13 residues. Germline assignment: CDR1 SEHNR and CDR2 FQNEAQ (reference sequence). The CDR3 DNA is TGTGCCAGCAGCCCTGACAGGGGGTACGAGCAGTACTTC. It translates to CASSPDRGYEQYF.

The rearrangement links TRBV5-1 to TRBJ2-3; no clear D. This CDR3 contains 14 residues. Germline CDR1 and CDR2: SGHRS and YFSETQ. V was trimmed by 2 bases and J by 4 bases, leaving 11 bases between them. The CDR3 loop reads CASSLYLVADTQYF. The CDR3 DNA reads TGCGCCAGCAGCTTATATCTAGTGGCAGATACGCAGTATTTT.

The V and J genes are TRBV19 and TRBJ2-7, with 9 bases fitting TRBD1. After removal of 8 bases from V and 1 base from J, the junction contained 3 bases not matched to a gene. Per the germline V gene, CDR1 is LNHDA and CDR2 is SQIVND (reference sequence). CDR3 size: 13 residues. Written as DNA, the CDR3 is TGTGCCAGTCGACAGGGGGGGTCCTACGAGCAGTACTTC. As protein: CASRQGGSYEQYF.

There are a few counts of this clone. J is TRBJ2-3 and V is TRBV12-5, with 10 bases fitting TRBD1. The germline gives CDR1 LGHNT, CDR2 FRNRAP. Trimming at V came to 5 bases and at J to 6 bases, leaving 8 bases not matched to a gene. CDR3 length: 15 residues. The CDR3 DNA reads as TGTGCTAGTGGTCCGGGACAGGGGTGGTGGGATACGCAGTATTTT. Its protein product is CASGPGQGWWDTQYF.

This chain links TRBV28 with TRBJ2-1, with 10 bases aligning to TRBD2. Looked up from germline, CDR1 is MDHEN and CDR2 is SYDVKM. The CDR3 is 15 amino acids. With 6 bases clipped from V and 10 bases from J, the junction kept 12 bases outside the gene matches. The CDR3: CASSPGASGRPEQFF. The CDR3 DNA sequence: TGTGCCAGCAGCCCTGGGGCTAGCGGGAGACCCGAGCAGTTCTTC.

The chain carries TRBV6-5 and TRBJ1-4, with D uncertain. Deletions cut 6 bases from V and 6 bases from J, with 14 bases between. The CDR3 runs to 14 residues. Germline V gene sequence: CDR1 MNHEY, CDR2 SVGAGI. CDR3 DNA sequence: TGTGCCAGCAGGCGTCTAGATGGATATGAAAAACTGTTTTTT. This codes for CASRRLDGYEKLFF.

The rearrangement links TRBV6-1 to TRBJ1-4, with D unclear. V was trimmed by 4 bases and J by 7 bases, leaving 13 bases between them. Germline V CDR1 and CDR2: MNHNS, SASEGT. CDR3 length: 14 residues. Here the CDR3 reads CASSVLGGGEKLFF. For the CDR3, the DNA is TGTGCCAGCAGTGTTTTGGGAGGAGGTGAAAAACTGTTTTTT.

This chain uses TRBV5-1 with TRBJ1-4, with D possibly TRBD1 on 6 matching bases. V was pared by 0 bases and J by 7 bases, with 13 bases between. Germline V CDR1 and CDR2: SGHRS, YFSETQ. This CDR3 region has 15 residues. The DNA for the CDR3 is TGCGCCAGCAGCTTGGGGACAGTTCGGGGTGAAAAACTGTTTTTT. Its protein product is CASSLGTVRGEKLFF.

The V call is TRBV5-1, the J call TRBJ2-5; TRBD1 matches at 9 bases. Germline CDR1 is SGHRS and CDR2 is YFSETQ. The CDR3 has 16 residues. The V gene end was trimmed by 4 bases and the J gene end by 5 bases; junction bases not matched to a gene: 12. In DNA form, the CDR3 reads TGCGCCAGCAGCCGAGGACAGGGGACCATAGTCGAGACCCAGTACTTC. Translated: CASSRGQGTIVETQYF.

This clone was seen only a few times. The V and J genes are TRBV27 and TRBJ2-3; 8 bases line up with TRBD2. The CDR3 sequence is 16 residues long. The trim removed 6 bases at V and 1 base at J, leaving 9 bases unmatched. In germline, CDR1 is MNHEY, CDR2 SMNVEV (reference sequence). For the CDR3, the DNA is TGTGCCAGCAGCCACACCCCGACTAGCGGCACAGATACGCAGTATTTT. This codes for CASSHTPTSGTDTQYF.

This clone was seen once. The chain is built from TRBV5-1 and TRBJ2-5; D may be TRBD1 (5 bases). Trimming took off 0 bases at V and 4 bases at J, with 13 bases between the two ends. CDR1 SGHRS and CDR2 YFSETQ come from the germline V gene. This CDR3 has 15 residues. In nucleotides, the CDR3 is TGCGCCAGCAGCTTGGTCAGGGCGCAGGGAGAGACCCAGTACTTC. Amino acids: CASSLVRAQGETQYF.

The J gene is TRBJ1-2, the V gene TRBV4-1; 8 bases match TRBD1. The CDR3 is 15 amino acids. The germline V gene has CDR1 MGHRA and CDR2 YSYEKL. V dropped 2 bases and J dropped 7; count of bases not matched to a gene: 9. Here the CDR3 DNA reads TGCGCCAGCAGCCAACCACAACAGGGGGTGGTTGGCTACACCTTC. This codes for CASSQPQQGVVGYTF.

This chain links TRBV2 with TRBJ2-7; the match to TRBD1 covers 12 bases. The CDR3 is 13 amino acids. The junction had 4 bases not matched to a gene; V was cut back by 8 bases and J by 5 bases. Germline V gives CDR1 SNHLY, CDR2 FYNNEI. The chain's CDR3 is CASLGTGGNEQYF. The CDR3 bases are TGTGCCAGCCTGGGGACAGGGGGCAACGAGCAGTACTTC.

This clone showed up just once. The junction departs from the called germline gene at one end, perhaps through a read error. The chain couples TRBV25-1 to TRBJ1-2; D gene ambiguous. The CDR3 is made up of 16 amino acids. CDR1 MGHDK and CDR2 SYGVNS come from the germline V gene. The CDR3 DNA sequence: TGTGTCAGCAGTGACTTAAACAGCTTTTATAACTATGGCTACACCTTC. Translation: CVSSDLNSFYNYGYTF.

The rearrangement joins TRBV19 to TRBJ1-1; no clear D. There are 12 residues in the CDR3. V lost 7 bases to trimming and J lost 8 bases, with 14 bases between them. The germline CDR1 and CDR2 sequences are LNHDA and SQIVND (reference sequence). In DNA, the CDR3 is TGTGCCAGTATGAGCGGTCCGATCGAAGCTTTCTTT. Translated, it gives CASMSGPIEAFF.

The chain is built from TRBV20-1 and TRBJ2-7; a weak D match, TRBD1 (6 bases). The CDR3 length is 11 residues. Germline lookup yields CDR1 DFQATT and CDR2 SNEGSKA (reference sequence). V lost 5 bases and J 3 bases, leaving 8 bases between the germline ends. CDR3 DNA sequence: TGCAGTGCTGGGGACATCTACGAGCAGTACTTC. This codes for CSAGDIYEQYF.

The chain uses TRBV7-9 and TRBJ2-3; D not resolved. V was pared by 5 bases and J by 4 bases, with 13 bases between. The CDR3 loop spans 14 amino acids. Germline V gene sequence: CDR1 SEHNR, CDR2 FQNEAQ (reference sequence). CDR3 sequence (DNA): TGTGCCAGCAGCCCCGGTCAGGTTCCAGATACGCAGTATTTT. Translated: CASSPGQVPDTQYF.

The chain combines TRBV7-9 with TRBJ2-1; TRBD1 agrees at 8 bases. V was pared by 6 bases and J by 1 base, with 8 bases of the junction left unmatched. Per the germline V gene, CDR1 is SEHNR and CDR2 is FQNEAQ (reference sequence). The CDR3 is 16 amino acids. CDR3 DNA: TGTGCCAGCAGTCCGACCAGGGGGCGATCCTACAATGAGCAGTTCTTC. It yields the protein CASSPTRGRSYNEQFF.

A remark on this clone: An end of the junction differs from the germline gene, which may be a read error. The chain has TRBV4-2 and TRBJ2-3; 10 nucleotides match TRBD2. CDR3 length equals 18 residues. In germline, CDR1 is LGHNA, CDR2 YNFKEQ. CDR3 sequence reads: CASTQYPLSGRSTDTQYF. The DNA of the CDR3 is TGTGCCAGCACCCAATACCCTCTTAGCGGGAGGTCCACAGATACGCAGTATTTT.

The sample holds one count of this clone. The rearrangement uses TRBV10-1 and TRBJ1-4; D is ambiguous. The CDR3 is 13 residues long. With 3 bases removed from V and 5 bases from J, the gap between germline ends came to 7 bases. Germline-derived CDR1 and CDR2 are WNHNN and SYGVQD (reference sequence). The DNA of the CDR3 is TGCGCCAGCAGTGACCCGGGGAATGAAAAACTGTTTTTT. It yields the protein CASSDPGNEKLFF.

The chain is built from TRBV2 and TRBJ2-4; weak D call: TRBD2 (6 bases). The germline V and J ends were trimmed by 4 bases and 3 bases, with 16 bases remaining between them. The CDR3 is made up of 16 amino acids. Germline V lookup: CDR1 SNHLY, CDR2 FYNNEI. In DNA, the CDR3 is TGTGCCAGCAGTGCGGGGGATGATAGCGTCAAAAACATTCAGTACTTC. Translated, it gives CASSAGDDSVKNIQYF.

This CDR3 is CASSLIGRERYTDEQFF. CDR3 nucleotide sequence: TGTGCCAGCAGCTTAATCGGGCGGGAGAGGTATACGGATGAGCAGTTCTTC. The chain links TRBV11-2 to TRBJ2-1; 7 bases fit TRBD2. Germline-derived CDR1 and CDR2 are SGHAT and FQNNGV. Trimming took 2 bases from V and 8 from J; bases not matched to a gene: 15. The CDR3 spans 17 residues.

This clone has just one count. CDR3 region: CASRVTGFYGYTF. CDR3 nucleotide sequence: TGTGCCAGCAGGGTAACAGGTTTCTATGGCTACACCTTC. This sequence joins TRBV6-1 and TRBJ1-2, with D possibly being TRBD1 (5 bases). Germline CDR1 and CDR2: MNHNS and SASEGT. V lost 6 bases, J lost 4 bases, and 12 bases lay in between. CDR3 length equals 13 residues.

J is TRBJ2-5 and V is TRBV5-1; D perhaps matches TRBD1 (6 bases). The germline V gene encodes CDR1 SGHRS and CDR2 YFSETQ. The V end was cut by 2 bases, the J end by 2 bases, with 10 bases between. The CDR3 spans 14 residues. The CDR3 DNA is TGCGCCAGCAGCTTCCAAGGACAGCAAGAGACCCAGTACTTC. Its protein product is CASSFQGQQETQYF.

The chain couples TRBV7-9 to TRBJ2-3; 7 bases line up with TRBD1. V lost 6 bases to trimming and J lost 0 bases; unmatched junction nucleotides: 9. The CDR3 contains 16 residues. Germline CDR1 is SEHNR and CDR2 is FQNEAQ (reference sequence). In DNA, the CDR3 is TGTGCCAGCAGTTCCAGCCAGGGGGTGAGCACAGATACGCAGTATTTT. Residues: CASSSSQGVSTDTQYF. Together with reference TRBV7-9 and TRBJ2-3, the CDR3 gives the full variable domain: DTGVSQNPRHKITKRGQNVTFRCDPISEHNRLYWYRQTLGQGPEFLTYFQNEAQLEKSRLLSDRFSAERPKGSFSTLEIQRTEQGDSAMYLCASSSSQGVSTDTQYFGPGTRLTVL.

The rearrangement links TRBV7-3 to TRBJ2-7; 7 bases agree with TRBD1. V was pared by 4 bases and J by 0 bases, with 9 bases of the junction left unmatched. The CDR3 runs 16 residues. CDR1 and CDR2 from the germline V gene are SGHTA and FQGTGA. As DNA, the CDR3 is TGTGCCAGCAGCTCAACCTCAGGGGGTAACTCCTACGAGCAGTACTTC. Its protein is CASSSTSGGNSYEQYF.